The next 8 T cell receptor beta chains were all read from a single sample in a study of long-term antiretroviral therapy in people with HIV. Running of the v3.0 immunoSEQ assay took place at survey level. Using immunoSEQ multiplex PCR, the repertoire was profiled, and TCRdb retains in-frame clones only, with some absent. The profile shows roughly 36,000 clones, about 83% of them singletons. The sequenced sample was unsorted PBMCs, obtained 0.4 years before starting antiretroviral therapy. The receptors originated from a man younger than 35 with HIV.

The V gene is TRBV28, the J gene TRBJ2-7; 9 bases fit TRBD1. Germline V CDR1 and CDR2: MDHEN, SYDVKM. V was pared by 6 bases and J by 0 bases, with 9 bases of the junction left unmatched. This CDR3 spans 16 amino acids. The DNA of the CDR3 is TGTGCCAGCAGGTCGACCGGGACAGGGAGCTCCTACGAGCAGTACTTC. This gives the protein CASRSTGTGSSYEQYF.

The gene calls are TRBV9 and TRBJ2-3; D gene unclear. This CDR3 is 12 amino acids long. Deletions cut 2 bases from V and 3 bases from J, with 4 bases between. Germline CDR1 and CDR2: SGDLS and YYNGEE. Here the CDR3 reads CASSVGTDTQYF. Written as DNA, the CDR3 is TGTGCCAGCAGCGTCGGGACAGATACGCAGTATTTT.

The count of this clone is one. V is TRBV5-6 and J is TRBJ2-3; the match to TRBD2 covers 10 bases. J gave up 4 bases and V 2 bases, and 7 bases lay outside the gene matches. CDR1 is SGHDT and CDR2 is YYEEEE in the germline V gene. This CDR3 comprises 16 residues. The CDR3 DNA sequence: TGTGCCAGCAGCTTTGGGCTAGCGGGAGCCCCAGATACGCAGTATTTT. Translation gives CASSFGLAGAPDTQYF.

The chain uses TRBV5-1 and TRBJ2-7; 8 nucleotides align to TRBD2. From germline, CDR1 is SGHRS and CDR2 YFSETQ. The CDR3 spans 15 residues. V lost 3 bases and J lost 2; bases outside the gene matches: 7. The CDR3 DNA reads TGCGCCAGCAGCTCGAATATAGCGGGGCCCTACGAGCAGTACTTC. Protein: CASSSNIAGPYEQYF. The variable domain in full, with the rest retrieved from reference TRBV5-1 and TRBJ2-7, is KAGVTQTPRYLIKTRGQQVTLSCSPISGHRSVSWYQQTPGQGLQFLFEYFSETQRNKGNFPGRFSGRQFSNSRSEMNVSTLELGDSALYLCASSSNIAGPYEQYFGPGTRLTVT.

The chain recombines TRBV4-2 with TRBJ2-1, with D tentatively TRBD2 (6 bases). Germline loops: CDR1 LGHNA, CDR2 YNFKEQ. V was pared by 3 bases and J by 8 bases, with 23 bases between. The CDR3 has 17 amino acids. The DNA for the CDR3 is TGTGCCAGCAGCCACCTCTCGACTAGAGGGTCCGACCATGAGCAGTTCTTC. Its protein product is CASSHLSTRGSDHEQFF.

The chain's CDR3 is CASSQQGGNQPQHF. DNA for the CDR3: TGTGCCAGCAGCCAACAGGGAGGCAATCAGCCCCAGCATTTT. V and J are TRBV6-1 and TRBJ1-5; D perhaps matches TRBD1 (6 bases). Trimming took off 6 bases at V and 2 bases at J, with 11 bases between the two ends. Looked up from germline, CDR1 is MNHNS and CDR2 is SASEGT. This CDR3 contains 14 residues.

The V call is TRBV5-6, the J call TRBJ1-4; 11 bases fit TRBD1. The CDR3 is 15 amino acids. J gave up 3 bases and V 4 bases, and 2 bases lay outside the gene matches. Germline V gene sequence: CDR1 SGHDT, CDR2 YYEEEE. CDR3 region: CASSAGQGANEKLFF. DNA for the CDR3: TGTGCCAGCAGCGCGGGACAGGGGGCTAATGAAAAACTGTTTTTT. Supplemented by reference TRBV5-6 and TRBJ1-4, the full variable domain reads DAGVTQSPTHLIKTRGQQVTLRCSPKSGHDTVSWYQQALGQGPQFIFQYYEEEERQRGNFPDRFSGHQFPNYSSELNVNALLLGDSALYLCASSAGQGANEKLFFGSGTQLSVL.

J is TRBJ2-5 and V is TRBV4-3; D is perhaps TRBD2 (7 bases). The CDR3 is made up of 16 amino acids. Germline CDR1 LGHNA, CDR2 YSLEER. V lost 0 bases and J 1 base, leaving 12 bases between the germline ends. The CDR3 DNA is TGCGCCAGCAGCCAAGAAGCGGGACACCCCCAAGAGACCCAGTACTTC. It yields the protein CASSQEAGHPQETQYF.